This T cell receptor (beta chain) was identified in a study of control samples from healthy donors and cancer patients. The data were produced by immunoSEQ multiplex PCR, yet TCRdb's version contains in-frame clones alone and is incomplete. This sample carries about 150,000 clones, approximately 92% of them seen once, and the ten largest clones take 2% to 2.5%. The sequence was collected from a middle-aged woman in good health. Sequencing was done on a sample of blood.

The CDR3: CASSYSKLELSYEQYF. For the CDR3, the DNA is TGTGCCAGCAGTTACTCGAAACTAGAGCTCTCATACGAGCAGTACTTC. This rearrangement joins TRBV6-6 to TRBJ2-7; the D gene is possibly TRBD2 (5 bases). V was pared by 0 bases and J by 4 bases, with 16 bases between. The CDR3 totals 16 residues. Per germline, CDR1 MNHNY and CDR2 SVGAGI (reference sequence).